Listed here are 26 T cell receptor beta chains from one sample, sequenced in a study of beta chain features in type 1 diabetes. TCRB transcripts that were expressed got sequenced, as all of the isolated RNA had been reverse transcribed. The assay was immunoSEQ multiplex PCR, and TCRdb's table has in-frame clones only and misses some. The table includes 250,000 to 300,000 clones, about 8.5% detected once. The material sequenced was central memory CD4+ T cells from blood. These receptors were taken from a woman aged 18-30 years in good health.

There are a few counts of this clone. The chain has TRBV15 and TRBJ2-2; 7 bases map to TRBD1. V was pared by 1 base and J by 5 bases, with 7 bases of the junction left unmatched. CDR1 LNHNV and CDR2 YYDKDF come from the germline V gene (reference sequence). This CDR3 is 16 amino acids long. DNA of the CDR3: TGTGCCACCAGCAGAGTAGGGGGCGAAGGAACCGGGGAGCTGTTTTTT. This gives the protein CATSRVGGEGTGELFF.

The rearrangement uses TRBV2 and TRBJ1-4; 7 bases line up with TRBD1. With V trimmed by 8 bases and J by 8 bases, 8 bases remained unmatched. The length of the CDR3 is 13 residues. Germline CDR1 and CDR2: SNHLY and FYNNEI. CDR3 region: CASSSRGEEKLFF. The CDR3 DNA reads TGTGCCAGCTCGTCCAGGGGGGAAGAAAAACTGTTTTTT. The full variable domain, with the rest looked up from reference TRBV2 and TRBJ1-4, is EPEVTQTPSHQVTQMGQEVILRCVPISNHLYFYWYRQILGQKVEFLVSFYNNEISEKSEIFDDQFSVERPDGSNFTLKIRSTKLEDSAMYFCASSSRGEEKLFFGSGTQLSVL.

The chain is built from TRBV19 and TRBJ1-5, with D unresolved. Germline-derived CDR1 and CDR2 are LNHDA and SQIVND (reference sequence). Trimming removed 8 bases from V and 5 bases from J, with 22 bases in between. The CDR3 is made up of 16 amino acids. The CDR3 coding sequence is TGTGCCAGTCCATCACCAAAAGTAGGCGGTGATCAGCCCCAGCATTTT. It yields the protein CASPSPKVGGDQPQHF.

This sequence joins TRBV5-1 and TRBJ2-7; D perhaps matches TRBD1 (5 bases). From germline, CDR1 is SGHRS and CDR2 YFSETQ. V shed 0 bases and J shed 0 bases, with 13 bases lying between them. The CDR3 consists of 16 residues. The chain's CDR3 is CASSLATGASSYEQYF. The CDR3 DNA reads TGCGCCAGCAGCTTGGCAACAGGTGCCTCCTCCTACGAGCAGTACTTC.

The table lists this clone with a few counts. This chain links TRBV5-4 with TRBJ2-5; D perhaps matches TRBD1 (6 bases). This CDR3 has 15 amino acids. Trimming pared 5 bases from V and 2 bases from J, leaving 16 bases between. Germline V gives CDR1 SGHNT, CDR2 YYREEE (reference sequence). The CDR3 DNA follows: TGTGCCAGCAGGAGACAACAGGGAGTACAAGAGACCCAGTACTTC. It yields the protein CASRRQQGVQETQYF.

V gene TRBV9 combines with J gene TRBJ2-3; 9 bases are a match to TRBD1. Germline V gene data show CDR1 as SGDLS and CDR2 as YYNGEE. The CDR3 is made up of 16 amino acids. The V segment lost 4 bases and the J segment 2 bases; nucleotides outside the gene matches: 8. For the CDR3, the DNA is TGTGCCAGCAGCTCGACCGGGACAGGGTACACAGATACGCAGTATTTT. Amino acid sequence: CASSSTGTGYTDTQYF.

In its sample, this clone was seen a few times. The chain uses TRBV10-3 and TRBJ1-2, with a tentative D call TRBD1 (5 bases). V lost 0 bases, J lost 8 bases, and 16 bases lay in between. The CDR3 spans 15 residues. Looked up from germline, CDR1 is ENHRY and CDR2 is SYGVKD. The CDR3 nucleotides read TGTGCCATCAGTGAGTCCCCTGGGGGGGTAATCGGCTACACCTTC. Protein sequence: CAISESPGGVIGYTF.

This clone came up a few times. At the DNA level, this CDR3 is encoded by other sequences in the same sample as well. This chain uses TRBV25-1 with TRBJ1-1, with a weak D call TRBD1 (6 bases). This CDR3 has 13 amino acids. V gave up 4 bases and J gave up 1 base, with 7 bases separating them. The germline V gene has CDR1 MGHDK and CDR2 SYGVNS. The CDR3 region is CASSGQANTEAFF. Here the CDR3 DNA reads TGTGCCAGCAGTGGACAGGCGAACACTGAAGCTTTCTTT.

The chain employs TRBV7-9 and TRBJ2-3, with D possibly matching TRBD1 (6 bases). The germline V gene has CDR1 SEHNR and CDR2 FQNEAQ (reference sequence). The CDR3 loop spans 15 amino acids. V lost 6 bases, J lost 0 bases, and 13 bases lay in between. The DNA for the CDR3 is TGTGCCAGCAGTCCTGGACAGACTAGCACAGATACGCAGTATTTT. This sequence encodes CASSPGQTSTDTQYF.

The rearrangement links TRBV5-1 to TRBJ2-5; TRBD2 aligns across 10 bases. J gave up 4 bases and V 3 bases, and 3 bases lay outside the gene matches. Germline CDR1 SGHRS, CDR2 YFSETQ. The CDR3 is 14 amino acids. The DNA for the CDR3 is TGCGCCAGCAGCTGGTCTAGCGGGGGAGAGACCCAGTACTTC. Protein product: CASSWSSGGETQYF.

CDR3 sequence (DNA): TGTGCCAGCAGCTTCAGTCCTTCGACAGGATATTCCCAGTACTTC. Its translation: CASSFSPSTGYSQYF. The V and J genes are TRBV7-2 and TRBJ2-5, with a weak D call TRBD1 (6 bases). CDR1 is SGHTA, CDR2 FQGNSA, per germline. The CDR3 consists of 15 residues. Between the trimmed V and J ends, which lost 3 bases and 9 bases, there was a span of 20 bases.

This clone has only a few counts. V gene TRBV28 combines with J gene TRBJ1-5; a possible D gene is TRBD1 (5 bases). The germline V gene has CDR1 MDHEN and CDR2 SYDVKM. This CDR3 has 14 residues. Trimming removed 3 bases from V and 1 base from J, with 7 bases in between. The CDR3 bases are TGTGCCAGCAGTTTGGGGCTGAGCAATCAGCCCCAGCATTTT. It is translated as CASSLGLSNQPQHF.

The CDR3 nucleotides read TGTGCCATCAGTGAGACAGGGGTTGTACAGCCCCAGCATTTT. Its protein is CAISETGVVQPQHF. This sequence joins TRBV10-3 and TRBJ1-5; 7 bases line up with TRBD1. Germline lookup yields CDR1 ENHRY and CDR2 SYGVKD. V shed 2 bases and J 7 bases; nucleotides not matched to a gene: 5. This CDR3 contains 14 residues.

The chain recombines TRBV7-2 with TRBJ2-1; D not certain. CDR3 length: 12 residues. V was trimmed by 5 bases and J by 7 bases, leaving 9 bases between them. Germline V gene data show CDR1 as SGHTA and CDR2 as FQGNSA. CDR3 region: CASSRVRNEQFF. CDR3 DNA: TGTGCCAGCAGCCGAGTGAGGAATGAGCAGTTCTTC.

The rearrangement links TRBV9 to TRBJ2-2, with D perhaps TRBD1 (6 bases). Between the trimmed V and J ends, which lost 3 bases and 2 bases, there was a span of 11 bases. Germline-derived CDR1 and CDR2 are SGDLS and YYNGEE. The CDR3 contains 15 residues. CDR3 loop: CASSAHRDNTGELFF. The CDR3 nucleotides are TGTGCCAGCAGCGCCCACAGGGACAACACCGGGGAGCTGTTTTTT.

This clone occurred many times. The chain combines TRBV7-9 with TRBJ1-1; no reliable D call. Deletions cut 2 bases from V and 8 bases from J, with 6 bases between. CDR1 is SEHNR and CDR2 is FQNEAQ in the germline V gene (reference sequence). This CDR3 is built from 11 residues. CDR3 residues: CASSLQYEAFF. In nucleotides, the CDR3 is TGTGCCAGCAGCTTACAATACGAAGCTTTCTTT.

This clone was picked up a small number of times. This chain uses TRBV5-1 with TRBJ1-1; D remains unclear. Germline V gene lookup returns CDR1 SGHRS and CDR2 YFSETQ. Between the trimmed V and J ends, which lost 0 bases and 3 bases, there was a span of 15 bases. The CDR3 is made up of 16 amino acids. CDR3 coding DNA: TGCGCCAGCAGCTTGGACACCCGCGCGGGGTACACTGAAGCTTTCTTT. It specifies CASSLDTRAGYTEAFF.

The table lists this clone with many counts. This chain connects TRBV7-9 to TRBJ2-1; D gene uncertain. Trimming shortened V by 6 bases and J by 3 bases, and 6 bases separated the two germline ends. Germline CDR1 is SEHNR and CDR2 is FQNEAQ (reference sequence). This CDR3 has 12 residues. This CDR3 is CASSWDYNEQFF. As DNA, the CDR3 is TGTGCCAGCAGTTGGGACTACAATGAGCAGTTCTTC. The full variable domain, completed using reference TRBV7-9 and TRBJ2-1, is DTGVSQNPRHKITKRGQNVTFRCDPISEHNRLYWYRQTLGQGPEFLTYFQNEAQLEKSRLLSDRFSAERPKGSFSTLEIQRTEQGDSAMYLCASSWDYNEQFFGPGTRLTVL.

The V gene is TRBV5-1, the J gene TRBJ2-5; 8 nucleotides agree with TRBD1. Trimming cost V 0 bases and J 7 bases; bases outside gene matches: 11. The CDR3 has 16 residues. CDR1 and CDR2 (germline): SGHRS, YFSETQ. The CDR3 DNA sequence: TGCGCCAGCAGCTTGGACAGGGGGAGGAGAGTAGGGACCCAGTACTTC. It specifies CASSLDRGRRVGTQYF.

The rearrangement joins TRBV11-2 to TRBJ2-7, with 8 nucleotides matching TRBD2. The V gene end was trimmed by 5 bases and the J gene end by 11 bases; junction bases not matched to a gene: 11. The V gene's germline CDR1 is SGHAT and CDR2 FQNNGV. The CDR3 is 13 residues long. CDR3 sequence reads: CASSGTGLGLEYV. The DNA of the CDR3 is TGTGCCAGCAGCGGGACCGGCTTGGGACTAGAGTACGTC.

The chain joins TRBV7-2 to TRBJ2-3; D ambiguous. Trimming took 0 bases from V and 5 from J, leaving 9 bases between them. The CDR3 runs 14 residues. Germline values: CDR1 SGHTA, CDR2 FQGNSA. The chain's CDR3 is CASSLALRIDTQYF. CDR3 nucleotides: TGTGCCAGCAGCTTAGCGCTGCGTATAGATACGCAGTATTTT.

This chain links TRBV2 with TRBJ2-3; D is uncertain. Looked up from germline, CDR1 is SNHLY and CDR2 is FYNNEI. This CDR3 is 12 amino acids long. V was clipped by 6 bases and J by 7 bases, with 11 bases between them. The CDR3, as DNA: TGTGCCAGCAGCCCTCAAAGAAATACGCAGTATTTT. It is translated as CASSPQRNTQYF.

This clone was seen a handful of times. The chain carries TRBV7-3 and TRBJ2-7; TRBD1 matches at 9 bases. CDR3 length equals 14 residues. Trimming at V came to 3 bases and at J to 2 bases, leaving 2 bases not matched to a gene. Per germline, CDR1 SGHTA and CDR2 FQGTGA. Here the CDR3 DNA reads TGTGCCAGCAGCTTGACAGGGGGGACCTACGAGCAGTACTTC. Its protein is CASSLTGGTYEQYF.

This clone was observed a few times. The rearrangement links TRBV7-2 to TRBJ2-1, with D possibly being TRBD2 (6 bases). V lost 2 bases and J lost 6, with 11 bases in between. The CDR3 has 14 amino acids. Germline V gene data show CDR1 as SGHTA and CDR2 as FQGNSA. The CDR3 protein is CASSLPGLFNEQFF. Here the CDR3 DNA reads TGTGCCAGCAGCTTACCGGGACTCTTCAATGAGCAGTTCTTC.

The chain employs TRBV27 and TRBJ1-2; 7 nucleotides match TRBD1. Germline CDR1 MNHEY, CDR2 SMNVEV (reference sequence). The CDR3 covers 14 residues. V dropped 4 bases and J dropped 3; count of bases not matched to a gene: 5. DNA for the CDR3: TGTGCCAGCAGTTCAGCCGGGACAGACTATGGCTACACCTTC. Residues: CASSSAGTDYGYTF.

This clone turned up a few times. The chain recombines TRBV29-1 with TRBJ2-5; D possibly corresponds to TRBD2 (7 bases). Trimming cost V 4 bases and J 4 bases, with 13 bases left between them. CDR3 length: 13 amino acids. The germline V gene encodes CDR1 SQVTM and CDR2 ANQGSEA. CDR3 region: CSVASGGAETQYF. The CDR3 DNA is TGCAGCGTTGCCAGTGGGGGGGCAGAGACCCAGTACTTC.